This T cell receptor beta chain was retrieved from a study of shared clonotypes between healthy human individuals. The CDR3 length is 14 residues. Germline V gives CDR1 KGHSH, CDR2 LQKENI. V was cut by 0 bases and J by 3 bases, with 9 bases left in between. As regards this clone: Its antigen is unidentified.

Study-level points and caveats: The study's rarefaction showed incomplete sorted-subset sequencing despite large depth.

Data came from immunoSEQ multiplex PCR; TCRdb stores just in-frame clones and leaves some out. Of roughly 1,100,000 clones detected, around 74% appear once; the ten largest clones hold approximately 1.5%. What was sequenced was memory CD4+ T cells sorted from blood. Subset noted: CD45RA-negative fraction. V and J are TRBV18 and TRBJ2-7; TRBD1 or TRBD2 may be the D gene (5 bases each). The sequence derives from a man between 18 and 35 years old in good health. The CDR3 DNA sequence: TGTGCCAGCTCACCACCGGGACCGTACTACGAGCAGTACTTC. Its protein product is CASSPPGPYYEQYF. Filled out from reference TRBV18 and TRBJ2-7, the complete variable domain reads NAGVMQNPRHLVRRRGQEARLRCSPMKGHSHVYWYRQLPEEGLKFMVYLQKENIIDESGMPKERFSAEFPKEGPSILRIQQVVRGDSAAYFCASSPPGPYYEQYFGPGTRLTVT.